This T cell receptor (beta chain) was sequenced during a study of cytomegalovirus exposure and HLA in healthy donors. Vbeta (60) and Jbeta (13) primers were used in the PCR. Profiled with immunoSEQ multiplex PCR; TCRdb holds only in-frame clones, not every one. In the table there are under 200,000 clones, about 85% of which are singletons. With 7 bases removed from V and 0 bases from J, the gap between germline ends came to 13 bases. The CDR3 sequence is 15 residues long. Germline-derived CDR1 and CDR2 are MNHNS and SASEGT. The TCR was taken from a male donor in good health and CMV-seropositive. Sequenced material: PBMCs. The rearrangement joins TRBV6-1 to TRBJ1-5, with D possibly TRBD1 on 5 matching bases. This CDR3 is CASTRGVYSNQPQHF. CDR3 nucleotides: TGTGCCAGCACCCGGGGGGTTTATAGCAATCAGCCCCAGCATTTT.